This TCR beta chain stems from a study of blood T cell repertoires in COVID-19. Study-level information: Samples taken during acute and convalescent COVID-19 were collected in the United States, Italy and Spain.

The CDR3 sequence is 11 residues long. Per the germline V gene, CDR1 is SEHNR and CDR2 is FQNEAQ (reference sequence). Trimming removed 6 bases from V and 5 bases from J, with 7 bases in between. In the original workflow: It was from reference gene primer amplification that nucleated cell counts were estimated. Generated by immunoSEQ multiplex PCR, the TCRdb table keeps only in-frame clones and is missing some. That table gives V, J and clone size, and the DNA gave D and trimming. The table has more than 350,000 clones, more than 70% seen once. In assigning cohorts, the study relied on participant-reported clinical history. A COVID-19 case was met by exposed participants within 2 weeks before study entry.

The clonotype comes from a woman between 18 and 30 years old who had been exposed to COVID-19. The J gene is TRBJ1-2, the V gene TRBV7-9; D remains ambiguous. Sequencing was carried out using PBMCs or T cells enriched from blood (not recorded which). The CDR3: CASSPVYGYTF. The DNA for the CDR3 is TGTGCCAGCAGTCCAGTTTATGGCTACACCTTC.